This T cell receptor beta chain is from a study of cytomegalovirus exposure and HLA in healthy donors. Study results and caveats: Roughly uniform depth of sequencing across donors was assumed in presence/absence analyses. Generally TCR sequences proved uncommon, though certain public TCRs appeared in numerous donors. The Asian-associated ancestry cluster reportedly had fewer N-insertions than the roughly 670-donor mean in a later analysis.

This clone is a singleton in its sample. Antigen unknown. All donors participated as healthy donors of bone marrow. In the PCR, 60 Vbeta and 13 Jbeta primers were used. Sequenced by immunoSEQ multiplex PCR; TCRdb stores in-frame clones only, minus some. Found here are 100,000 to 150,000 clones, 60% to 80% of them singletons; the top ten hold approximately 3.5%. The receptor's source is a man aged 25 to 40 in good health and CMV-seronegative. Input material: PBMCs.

CDR3 coding DNA: TGTGCCTGGAGTTCCCCTACAGGGTTCTTGAACTATGGCTACACCTTC. It translates to CAWSSPTGFLNYGYTF. The chain couples TRBV30 to TRBJ1-2; D is perhaps TRBD1 (6 bases). Looked up from germline, CDR1 is GTSNPN and CDR2 is SVGIG (reference sequence). V was cut by 2 bases and J by 2 bases, with 18 bases left in between. This CDR3 has 16 residues.